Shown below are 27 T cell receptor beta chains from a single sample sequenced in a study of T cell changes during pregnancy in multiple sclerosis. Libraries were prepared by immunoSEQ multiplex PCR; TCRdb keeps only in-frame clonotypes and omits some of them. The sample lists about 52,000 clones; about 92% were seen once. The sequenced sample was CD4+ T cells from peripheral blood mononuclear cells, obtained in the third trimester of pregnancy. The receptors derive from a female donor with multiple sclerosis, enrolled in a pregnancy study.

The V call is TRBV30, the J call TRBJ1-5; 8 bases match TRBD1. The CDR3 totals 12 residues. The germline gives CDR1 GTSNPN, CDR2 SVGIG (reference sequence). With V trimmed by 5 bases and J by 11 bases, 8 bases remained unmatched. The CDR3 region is CAWGQGAVTQHF. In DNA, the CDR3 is TGTGCCTGGGGGCAGGGGGCCGTGACCCAGCATTTT.

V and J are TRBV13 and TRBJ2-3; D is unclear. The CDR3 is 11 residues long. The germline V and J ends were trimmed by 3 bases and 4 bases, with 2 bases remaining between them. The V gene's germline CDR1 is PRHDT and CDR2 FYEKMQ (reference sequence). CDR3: CASSFADTQYF. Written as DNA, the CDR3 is TGTGCCAGCAGCTTCGCAGATACGCAGTATTTT. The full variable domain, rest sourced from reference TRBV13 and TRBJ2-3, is AAGVIQSPRHLIKEKRETATLKCYPIPRHDTVYWYQQGPGQDPQFLISFYEKMQSDKGSIPDRFSAQQFSDYHSELNMSSLELGDSALYFCASSFADTQYFGPGTRLTVL.

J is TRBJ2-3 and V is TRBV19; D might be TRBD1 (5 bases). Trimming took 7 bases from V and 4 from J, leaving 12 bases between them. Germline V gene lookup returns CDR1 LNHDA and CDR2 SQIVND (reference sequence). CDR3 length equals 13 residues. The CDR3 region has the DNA TGTGCCAGTATGGGGCGCACGTCAGATACGCAGTATTTT. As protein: CASMGRTSDTQYF.

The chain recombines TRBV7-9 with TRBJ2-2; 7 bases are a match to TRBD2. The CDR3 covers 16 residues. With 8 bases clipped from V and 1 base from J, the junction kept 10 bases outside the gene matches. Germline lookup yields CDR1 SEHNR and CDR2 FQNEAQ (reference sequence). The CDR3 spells CASPGTLAVNTGELFF. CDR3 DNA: TGTGCCAGCCCCGGGACTCTAGCGGTGAACACCGGGGAGCTGTTTTTT.

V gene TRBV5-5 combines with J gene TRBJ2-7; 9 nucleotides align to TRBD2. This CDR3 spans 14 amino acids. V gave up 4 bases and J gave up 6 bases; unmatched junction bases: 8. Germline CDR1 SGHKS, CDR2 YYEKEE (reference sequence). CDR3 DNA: TGTGCCAGCAGCAAAGTAGCGGGAGTACGCGAGCAGTACTTC. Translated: CASSKVAGVREQYF.

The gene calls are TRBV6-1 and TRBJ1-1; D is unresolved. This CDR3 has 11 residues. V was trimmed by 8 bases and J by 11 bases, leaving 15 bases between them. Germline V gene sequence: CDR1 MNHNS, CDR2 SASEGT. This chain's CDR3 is CASWSSQTAFF. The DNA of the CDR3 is TGTGCCAGCTGGAGCTCCCAGACGGCTTTCTTT.

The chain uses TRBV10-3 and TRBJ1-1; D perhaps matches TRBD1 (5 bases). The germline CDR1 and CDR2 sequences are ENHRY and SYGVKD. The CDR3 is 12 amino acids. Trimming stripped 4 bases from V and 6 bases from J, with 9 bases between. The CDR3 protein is CAISAGTAEAFF. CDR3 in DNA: TGTGCCATCAGTGCAGGGACTGCTGAAGCTTTCTTT.

The CDR3 loop reads CASSLSHGGSSGNTIYF. The CDR3 DNA reads TGTGCCAGCAGCTTATCTCACGGGGGTTCATCTGGAAACACCATATATTTT. This chain joins TRBV7-2 and TRBJ1-3; D might be TRBD1 (5 bases). Per germline, CDR1 SGHTA and CDR2 FQGNSA. The V and J ends lost 2 bases and 1 base respectively, with 15 bases between them. The CDR3 totals 17 residues.

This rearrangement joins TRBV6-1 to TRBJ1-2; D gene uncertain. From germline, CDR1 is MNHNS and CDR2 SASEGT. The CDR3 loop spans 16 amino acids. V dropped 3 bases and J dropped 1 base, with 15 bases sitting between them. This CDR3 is CASSDRGNLGNYGYTF. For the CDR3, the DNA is TGTGCCAGCAGTGATCGCGGGAACTTGGGTAACTATGGCTACACCTTC.

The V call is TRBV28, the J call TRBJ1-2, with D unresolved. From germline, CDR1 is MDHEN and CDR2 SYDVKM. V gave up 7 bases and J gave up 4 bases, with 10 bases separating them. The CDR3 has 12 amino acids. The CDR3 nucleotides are TGTGCCAGCAACCTAGACGGCTATGGCTACACCTTC. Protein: CASNLDGYGYTF.

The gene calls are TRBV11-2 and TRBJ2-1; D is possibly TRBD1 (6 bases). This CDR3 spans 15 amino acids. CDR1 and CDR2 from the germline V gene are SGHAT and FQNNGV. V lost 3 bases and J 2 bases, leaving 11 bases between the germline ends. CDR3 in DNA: TGTGCCAGCAGCTTCAGACAGGCCACCTACAATGAGCAGTTCTTC. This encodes CASSFRQATYNEQFF. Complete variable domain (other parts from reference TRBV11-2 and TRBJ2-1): EAGVAQSPRYKIIEKRQSVAFWCNPISGHATLYWYQQILGQGPKLLIQFQNNGVVDDSQLPKDRFSAERLKGVDSTLKIQPAKLEDSAVYLCASSFRQATYNEQFFGPGTRLTVL.

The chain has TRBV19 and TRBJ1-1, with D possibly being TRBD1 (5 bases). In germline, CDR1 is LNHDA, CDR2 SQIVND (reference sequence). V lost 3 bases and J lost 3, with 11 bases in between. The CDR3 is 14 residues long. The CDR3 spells CASSIWGGDTEAFF. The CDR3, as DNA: TGTGCCAGTAGTATTTGGGGAGGGGACACTGAAGCTTTCTTT.

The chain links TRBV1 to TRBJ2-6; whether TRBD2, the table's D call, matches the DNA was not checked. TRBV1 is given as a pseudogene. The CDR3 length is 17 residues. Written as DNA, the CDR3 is TGCACCAGCAGCCCCAGCGGGGCAGGGACCGGGGCCAACGTCCTGACTTTC. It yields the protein CTSSPSGAGTGANVLTF.

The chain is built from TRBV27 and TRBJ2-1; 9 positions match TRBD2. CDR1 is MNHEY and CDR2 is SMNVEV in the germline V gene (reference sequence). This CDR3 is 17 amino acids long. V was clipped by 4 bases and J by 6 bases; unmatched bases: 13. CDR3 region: CASSWAGGGVTRNEQFF. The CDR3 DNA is TGTGCCAGCAGTTGGGCGGGGGGGGGAGTGACGCGCAATGAGCAGTTCTTC.

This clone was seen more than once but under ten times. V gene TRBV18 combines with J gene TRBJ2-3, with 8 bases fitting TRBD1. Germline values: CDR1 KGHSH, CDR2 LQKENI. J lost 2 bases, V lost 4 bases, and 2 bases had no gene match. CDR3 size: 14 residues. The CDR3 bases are TGTGCCAGCTCACAGGGACAGGACACAGATACGCAGTATTTT. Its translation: CASSQGQDTDTQYF.

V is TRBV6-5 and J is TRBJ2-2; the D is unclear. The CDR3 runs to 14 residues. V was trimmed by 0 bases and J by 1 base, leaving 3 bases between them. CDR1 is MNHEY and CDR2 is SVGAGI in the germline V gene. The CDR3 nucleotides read TGTGCCAGCAGTTACTCGAGGAACACCGGGGAGCTGTTTTTT. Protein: CASSYSRNTGELFF.

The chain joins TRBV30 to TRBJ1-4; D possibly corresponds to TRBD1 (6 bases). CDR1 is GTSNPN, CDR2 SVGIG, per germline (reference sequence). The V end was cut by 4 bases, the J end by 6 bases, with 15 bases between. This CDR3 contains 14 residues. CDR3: CAWTSGGGDEKLFF. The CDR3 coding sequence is TGTGCCTGGACCTCGGGAGGGGGGGATGAAAAACTGTTTTTT.

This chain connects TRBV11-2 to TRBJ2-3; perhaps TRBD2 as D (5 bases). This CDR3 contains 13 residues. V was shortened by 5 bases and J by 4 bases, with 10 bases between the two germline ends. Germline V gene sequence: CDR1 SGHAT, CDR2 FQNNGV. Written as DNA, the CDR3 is TGTGCCAGCAGCATTGGACTGTCAGATACGCAGTATTTT. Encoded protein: CASSIGLSDTQYF.

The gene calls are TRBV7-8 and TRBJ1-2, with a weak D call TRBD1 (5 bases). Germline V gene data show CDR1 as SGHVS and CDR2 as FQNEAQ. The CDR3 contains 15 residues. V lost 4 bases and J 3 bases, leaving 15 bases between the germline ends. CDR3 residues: CASSSRPTADYGYTF. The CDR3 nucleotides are TGTGCCAGCAGCTCCAGACCGACAGCCGACTATGGCTACACCTTC.

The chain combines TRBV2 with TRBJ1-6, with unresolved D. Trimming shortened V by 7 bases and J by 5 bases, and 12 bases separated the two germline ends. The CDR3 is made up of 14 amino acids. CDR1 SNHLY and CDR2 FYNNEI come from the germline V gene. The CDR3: CASNSGINNSPLHF. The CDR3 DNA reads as TGTGCCAGCAACTCGGGAATAAATAATTCACCCCTCCACTTT.

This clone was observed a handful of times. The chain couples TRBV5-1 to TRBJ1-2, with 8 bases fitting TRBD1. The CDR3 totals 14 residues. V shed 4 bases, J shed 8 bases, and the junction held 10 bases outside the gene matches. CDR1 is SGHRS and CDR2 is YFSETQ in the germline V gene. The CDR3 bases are TGCGCCAGCAGCGCCGGACAGGGAAGGGGGGGCTACACCTTC. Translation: CASSAGQGRGGYTF. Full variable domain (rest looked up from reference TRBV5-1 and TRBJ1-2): KAGVTQTPRYLIKTRGQQVTLSCSPISGHRSVSWYQQTPGQGLQFLFEYFSETQRNKGNFPGRFSGRQFSNSRSEMNVSTLELGDSALYLCASSAGQGRGGYTFGSGTRLTVV.

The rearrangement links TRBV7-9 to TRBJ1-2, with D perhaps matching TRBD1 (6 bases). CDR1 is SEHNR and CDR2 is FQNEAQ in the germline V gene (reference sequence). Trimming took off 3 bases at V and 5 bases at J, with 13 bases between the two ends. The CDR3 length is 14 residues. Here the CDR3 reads CASSFGGVGYGYTF. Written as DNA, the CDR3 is TGTGCCAGCAGCTTTGGGGGCGTCGGGTATGGCTACACCTTC.

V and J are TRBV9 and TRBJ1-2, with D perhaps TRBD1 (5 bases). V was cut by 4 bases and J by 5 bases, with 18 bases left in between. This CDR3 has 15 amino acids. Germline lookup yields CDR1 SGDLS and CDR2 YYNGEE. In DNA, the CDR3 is TGTGCCAGCAGCCCGCGGCTGATTGGGGGGTATGGCTACACCTTC. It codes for CASSPRLIGGYGYTF.

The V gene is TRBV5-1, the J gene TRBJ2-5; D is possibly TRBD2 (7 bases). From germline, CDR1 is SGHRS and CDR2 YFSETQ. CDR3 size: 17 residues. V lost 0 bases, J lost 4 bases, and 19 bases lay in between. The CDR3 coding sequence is TGCGCCAGCAGCTTGGCCTGGGGGGGCAGGGAAGGAGAGACCCAGTACTTC. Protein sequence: CASSLAWGGREGETQYF. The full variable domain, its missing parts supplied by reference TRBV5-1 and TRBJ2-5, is KAGVTQTPRYLIKTRGQQVTLSCSPISGHRSVSWYQQTPGQGLQFLFEYFSETQRNKGNFPGRFSGRQFSNSRSEMNVSTLELGDSALYLCASSLAWGGREGETQYFGPGTRLLVL.

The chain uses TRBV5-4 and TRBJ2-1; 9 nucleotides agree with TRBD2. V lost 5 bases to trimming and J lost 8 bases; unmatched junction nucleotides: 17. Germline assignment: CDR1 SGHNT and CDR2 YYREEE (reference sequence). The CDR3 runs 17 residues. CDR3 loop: CASRWEGSAGGVDEQFF. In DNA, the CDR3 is TGTGCCAGCAGATGGGAGGGGTCAGCGGGAGGTGTAGATGAGCAGTTCTTC. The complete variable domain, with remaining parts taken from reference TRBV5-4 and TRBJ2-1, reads ETGVTQSPTHLIKTRGQQVTLRCSSQSGHNTVSWYQQALGQGPQFIFQYYREEENGRGNFPPRFSGLQFPNYSSELNVNALELDDSALYLCASRWEGSAGGVDEQFFGPGTRLTVL.

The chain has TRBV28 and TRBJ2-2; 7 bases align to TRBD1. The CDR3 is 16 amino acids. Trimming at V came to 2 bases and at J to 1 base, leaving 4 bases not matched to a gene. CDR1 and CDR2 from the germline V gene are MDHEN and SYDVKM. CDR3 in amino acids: CASSLAGTENTGELFF. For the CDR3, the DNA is TGTGCCAGCAGTTTAGCCGGGACAGAGAACACCGGGGAGCTGTTTTTT.

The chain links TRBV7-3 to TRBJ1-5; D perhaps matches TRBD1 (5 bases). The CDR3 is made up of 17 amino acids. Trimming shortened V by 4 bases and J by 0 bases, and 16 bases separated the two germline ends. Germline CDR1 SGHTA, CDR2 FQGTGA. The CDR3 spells CASSSGGRYYSNQPQHF. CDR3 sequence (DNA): TGTGCCAGCAGCTCGGGGGGAAGGTATTATAGCAATCAGCCCCAGCATTTT.